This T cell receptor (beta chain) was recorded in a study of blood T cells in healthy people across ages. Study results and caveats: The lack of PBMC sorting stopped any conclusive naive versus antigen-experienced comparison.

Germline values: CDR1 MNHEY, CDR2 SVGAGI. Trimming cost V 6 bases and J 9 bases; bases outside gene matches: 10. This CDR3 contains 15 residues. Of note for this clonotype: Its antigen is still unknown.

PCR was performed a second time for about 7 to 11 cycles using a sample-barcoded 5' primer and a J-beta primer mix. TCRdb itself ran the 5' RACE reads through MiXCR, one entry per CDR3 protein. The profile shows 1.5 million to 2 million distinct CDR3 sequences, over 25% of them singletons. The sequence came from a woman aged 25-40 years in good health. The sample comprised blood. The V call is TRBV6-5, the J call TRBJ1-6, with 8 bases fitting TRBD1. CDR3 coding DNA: TGTGCCAGCAGCCTCACGGGCAGGGGGCTTTCACCCCTCCACTTT. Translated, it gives CASSLTGRGLSPLHF.